These 18 T cell receptor beta chains originate from one sample sequenced in a study of human T cells and chemical hapten exposure (dated by TCRdb to the early 2020s). What this sample's time point label stands for: patch test 1, 2 weeks after DPC sensitization. According to the study, the label for this sample's treatment or condition signals: therapeutic diphenylcyclopropenone sensitization with weekly scalp DPC. The method behind the library was RACE. Instrument used: NextSeq 500. TCRdb redid the processing of the public reads, applying fastp at Q25 and MiXCR, and retained in-frame beta chains. For every CDR3 protein sequence, its rows merge into one entry that carries the most common genes and DNA. Within this sample are approximately 340,000 distinct CDR3 sequences, with approximately 6.3% of them counted one time only. The ten largest account for 7% to 10% of the sample. Material: whole blood, obtained in connection with sensitization to the hapten diphenylcyclopropenone (DPC). These receptors were collected from a woman in her late teens or twenties with alopecia areata. Some clones in this sample may be carry-over from other donors' samples.

This clonotype was seen only a few times. V and J are TRBV29-1 and TRBJ2-7; the D gene could be TRBD1 or TRBD2 (5 bases each). Trimming stripped 1 base from V and 6 bases from J, with 10 bases between. The germline CDR1 and CDR2 sequences are SQVTM and ANQGSEA. The CDR3 has 12 amino acids. The CDR3, as DNA: TGCAGCGTTGAAGTTGGTGGGGGCGAGCAGTACTTC. Residues: CSVEVGGGEQYF.

CDR3 in amino acids: CASSGGSNTEAFF. The CDR3 nucleotides are TGTGCCAGCAGTGGGGGGTCGAACACTGAAGCTTTCTTT. This rearrangement joins TRBV12-3 or TRBV12-4 to TRBJ1-1; a possible D gene is TRBD1 (5 bases). CDR3 length: 13 residues. Trimming took 5 bases from V and 1 from J, leaving 8 bases between them.

This clonotype was detected many times. The V gene is TRBV6-1, the J gene TRBJ2-3; either TRBD1 or TRBD2 may supply D (5 bases each). CDR3 length: 13 residues. The germline V and J ends were trimmed by 4 bases and 7 bases, with 12 bases remaining between them. CDR1 and CDR2 from the germline V gene are MNHNS and SASEGT. The CDR3 loop is CASSVEGTNTQYF. CDR3 bases: TGTGCCAGCAGTGTTGAGGGGACGAATACGCAGTATTTT.

This clonotype came up a few times. This chain connects TRBV20-1 to TRBJ2-7, with 8 bases fitting TRBD1. Germline lookup yields CDR1 DFQATT and CDR2 SNEGSKA (reference sequence). CDR3 length: 15 amino acids. This chain's CDR3 is CRGDLRTGFTYEQYF. Here the CDR3 DNA reads TGCAGGGGAGACTTAAGGACAGGGTTCACCTACGAGCAGTACTTC.

This clonotype occurred many times. The V call is TRBV9, the J call TRBJ2-1, with D perhaps matching TRBD1 (5 bases). V was shortened by 0 bases and J by 1 base, with 14 bases between the two germline ends. This CDR3 spans 17 amino acids. The germline V gene has CDR1 SGDLS and CDR2 YYNGEE. The CDR3 nucleotides read TGTGCCAGCAGCGTAGAAGGGGTAATAAGATCCTACAATGAGCAGTTCTTC. It specifies CASSVEGVIRSYNEQFF. The full variable domain, completed using reference TRBV9 and TRBJ2-1, is DSGVTQTPKHLITATGQRVTLRCSPRSGDLSVYWYQQSLDQGLQFLIQYYNGEERAKGNILERFSAQQFPDLHSELNLSSLELGDSALYFCASSVEGVIRSYNEQFFGPGTRLTVL.

This clonotype was detected only a few times. The CDR3 bases are TGTGCCAGCAGCCCAGACCTCAGGGGGCGCGGCACAGATACGCAGTATTTT. It translates to CASSPDLRGRGTDTQYF. The chain couples TRBV7-2 to TRBJ2-3, with 8 bases fitting TRBD1. CDR1 and CDR2 (germline): SGHTA, FQGNSA. The CDR3 consists of 17 residues. Trimming at V came to 5 bases and at J to 1 base, leaving 11 bases not matched to a gene.

This chain connects TRBV9 to TRBJ2-3, with D unresolved. V was cut by 0 bases and J by 0 bases, with 8 bases left in between. The CDR3 contains 15 residues. The V gene's germline CDR1 is SGDLS and CDR2 YYNGEE. The CDR3 region is CASSVGGSSTDTQYF. Here the CDR3 DNA reads TGTGCCAGCAGCGTAGGAGGTTCTAGCACAGATACGCAGTATTTT.

CDR3 loop: CASSGWTGGGTEAFF. The CDR3 coding sequence is TGTGCCAGCAGCGGATGGACAGGGGGAGGCACTGAAGCTTTCTTT. The chain uses TRBV6-2 or TRBV6-3 and TRBJ1-1; 10 bases fit TRBD1. The V gene end was trimmed by 6 bases and the J gene end by 4 bases; junction bases not matched to a gene: 8. The germline V gene encodes CDR1 MNHEY and CDR2 SVGEGT. The CDR3 has 15 residues.

J is TRBJ2-3 and V is TRBV7-2, with 9 bases fitting TRBD2. This CDR3 is 15 amino acids long. Germline trimming cut 6 bases from V and 0 bases from J; bases unmatched to any gene: 4. Looked up from germline, CDR1 is SGHTA and CDR2 is FQGNSA. The CDR3 here is CASRALAGSTDTQYF. For the CDR3, the DNA is TGTGCCAGCAGGGCCCTAGCGGGGAGCACAGATACGCAGTATTTT.

The chain recombines TRBV18 with TRBJ2-2; tentative D call: TRBD2 (6 bases). The CDR3 extends over 14 amino acids. V gave up 0 bases and J gave up 5 bases, with 7 bases separating them. CDR1 KGHSH and CDR2 LQKENI come from the germline V gene. CDR3 sequence: CASSPPGRTGELFF. CDR3 in DNA: TGTGCCAGCTCACCACCTGGGAGGACCGGGGAGCTGTTTTTT.

This clonotype appeared a few times. The rearrangement links TRBV12-3 or TRBV12-4 to TRBJ2-1, with D perhaps TRBD1 or TRBD2 (5 bases each). This CDR3 contains 16 residues. V lost 2 bases and J 0 bases, leaving 11 bases between the germline ends. CDR3 residues: CASSLTGTHSYNEQFF. The DNA of the CDR3 is TGTGCCAGCAGTTTAACCGGGACCCACTCCTACAATGAGCAGTTCTTC.

This clonotype occurred many times. The V gene is TRBV29-1, the J gene TRBJ2-1, with 10 bases aligning to TRBD2. Germline V CDR1 and CDR2: SQVTM, ANQGSEA. The ends lost 4 bases at V and 10 bases at J; junction bases unmatched: 7. This CDR3 is 13 amino acids long. The DNA for the CDR3 is TGCAGCGTTGGAGCGGGGGGGAGTGTCGAGCAGTTCTTC. Protein: CSVGAGGSVEQFF.

There are a few counts of this clonotype. J is TRBJ2-2 and V is TRBV10-3; a weak D match, TRBD2 (5 bases). Germline V gene data show CDR1 as ENHRY and CDR2 as SYGVKD. Trimming took off 7 bases at V and 7 bases at J, with 13 bases between the two ends. The CDR3 is made up of 13 amino acids. CDR3 in DNA: TGTGCCATCACAGAGGGATCCGGCGGGGAGCTGTTTTTT. Protein product: CAITEGSGGELFF.

In its sample, this clonotype was seen many times. The chain carries TRBV12-3 or TRBV12-4 and TRBJ1-2, with 10 bases identical to TRBD1. Trimming cost V 5 bases and J 4 bases; bases outside gene matches: 7. The CDR3 runs to 15 residues. The CDR3 sequence is CASSPRQGARYGYTF. The CDR3 DNA follows: TGTGCCAGCAGTCCCCGACAGGGGGCCCGCTATGGCTACACCTTC.

This clonotype was observed many times. V gene TRBV7-2 combines with J gene TRBJ2-5; D call uncertain. CDR3 length: 14 residues. The V end lost 1 base, the J end lost 3 bases, and 9 bases lay between the germline ends. Germline V lookup: CDR1 SGHTA, CDR2 FQGNSA. The DNA of the CDR3 is TGTGCCAGCAGCTTAGACCCTAGTAAAGAGACCCAGTACTTC. Its protein product is CASSLDPSKETQYF.

This clonotype appeared many times. Since the CDR3 does not end with the conserved phenylalanine or tryptophan, this likely comes from a read error. It is unclear where the CDR3 begins or ends on the DNA, so no DNA is shown, and the CDR3 is as TCRdb lists it. The CDR3 loop is CATSRDTGRAVY. The genes are TRBV15 and TRBJ1-1; the D call of TRBD1 is as the table states it, not checked on the DNA. The CDR3 is 12 residues long, ends included. Germline V gives CDR1 LNHNV, CDR2 YYDKDF (reference sequence).

This clonotype has more than one count but fewer than ten. The genes are TRBV13 and TRBJ2-3, with D tentatively TRBD1 (6 bases). This CDR3 region has 14 residues. Trimming cost V 6 bases and J 1 base, with 11 bases left between them. Germline V gives CDR1 PRHDT, CDR2 FYEKMQ (reference sequence). The CDR3 is CASRGALGTDTQYF. Written as DNA, the CDR3 is TGTGCCAGCAGGGGGGCGTTGGGCACAGATACGCAGTATTTT.

This clonotype was seen a few times. This rearrangement joins TRBV7-9 to TRBJ1-1; 8 nucleotides match TRBD1. The V gene end was trimmed by 2 bases and the J gene end by 8 bases; junction bases not matched to a gene: 10. This CDR3 comprises 15 residues. Germline V gene lookup returns CDR1 SEHNR and CDR2 FQNEAQ (reference sequence). CDR3 region: CASSLPGQGGAEAFF. The CDR3, as DNA: TGTGCCAGCAGCTTACCCGGACAGGGAGGCGCCGAAGCTTTCTTT.